The 26 T cell receptor beta chains presented below share a single source sample, sequenced in a study of OX40 agonist ivuxolimab in advanced cancers. The method was immunoSEQ multiplex PCR; TCRdb's version includes in-frame clones alone and lacks a portion of them. The data show fewer than 80,000 clones, approximately 89% seen once. The starting material was CD4+ or CD8+ T cells sorted from blood, obtained in a trial of the OX40 agonist ivuxolimab. The origin of the receptors is an adult with an advanced solid tumor such as melanoma, head and neck, liver or kidney cancer.

The chain has TRBV27 and TRBJ2-3; 7 positions match TRBD1. This CDR3 has 12 residues. V gave up 3 bases and J gave up 12 bases; unmatched junction bases: 6. Germline loops: CDR1 MNHEY, CDR2 SMNVEV (reference sequence). CDR3 coding DNA: TGTGCCAGCAGTTTGGCCCAGGGGGTTCAGTATTTT. It yields the protein CASSLAQGVQYF.

The chain has TRBV4-1 and TRBJ1-3; D call uncertain. The germline V and J ends were trimmed by 4 bases and 2 bases, with 6 bases remaining between them. Germline CDR1 reads MGHRA; CDR2 reads YSYEKL. The CDR3 has 13 residues. DNA of the CDR3: TGCGCCAGCAGCCCCCAGACTGGAAACACCATATATTTT. This gives the protein CASSPQTGNTIYF.

The V call is TRBV2, the J call TRBJ2-1, with D perhaps TRBD1 or TRBD2 (5 bases each). Trimming took off 4 bases at V and 8 bases at J, with 15 bases between the two ends. Germline CDR1 and CDR2: SNHLY and FYNNEI. This CDR3 comprises 14 residues. CDR3 bases: TGTGCCAGCAGTGGAGGGGCCCTTGTAGATGAGCAGTTCTTC. Its protein product is CASSGGALVDEQFF.

The V call is TRBV5-1, the J call TRBJ2-5, with TRBD2 matching over 7 bases. Trimming at V came to 0 bases and at J to 8 bases, leaving 7 bases not matched to a gene. Germline CDR1 and CDR2: SGHRS and YFSETQ. The CDR3 runs 14 residues. In nucleotides, the CDR3 is TGCGCCAGCAGCTTGGCACCGGGACTAACAACCCAGTACTTC. Residues: CASSLAPGLTTQYF.

This clone showed up just a few times. J is TRBJ2-1 and V is TRBV5-1; 7 bases match TRBD1. The germline CDR1 and CDR2 sequences are SGHRS and YFSETQ. V was pared by 0 bases and J by 4 bases, with 7 bases of the junction left unmatched. This CDR3 comprises 16 residues. CDR3 sequence (DNA): TGCGCCAGCAGCTTGGCTGGGACAGTGATTTACAATGAGCAGTTCTTC. Translating it yields CASSLAGTVIYNEQFF.

V usage is TRBV28 and J usage is TRBJ1-1; D is unclear. V gave up 2 bases and J gave up 0 bases, with 10 bases separating them. Germline loops: CDR1 MDHEN, CDR2 SYDVKM. The CDR3 has 15 amino acids. CDR3 in DNA: TGTGCCAGCAGTTTAGGGCAGGCCTTGAACACTGAAGCTTTCTTT. It yields the protein CASSLGQALNTEAFF.

The rearrangement links TRBV10-3 to TRBJ2-6; 9 bases line up with TRBD1. This CDR3 is built from 20 residues. With V trimmed by 0 bases and J by 0 bases, 9 bases remained unmatched. The germline gives CDR1 ENHRY, CDR2 SYGVKD. CDR3 in amino acids: CAISESQSGQGSSGANVLTF. CDR3 coding DNA: TGTGCCATCAGTGAGTCTCAGTCGGGACAGGGTTCCTCTGGGGCCAACGTCCTGACTTTC.

This clone has a handful of counts. J is TRBJ1-2 and V is TRBV6-6; 9 bases match TRBD1. The CDR3 length is 13 residues. Germline trimming cut 6 bases from V and 8 bases from J; bases unmatched to any gene: 7. Germline CDR1 is MNHNY and CDR2 is SVGAGI (reference sequence). The CDR3 coding sequence is TGTGCCAGCAGGGGGGACAGGGCGGAAGGCTACACCTTC. Amino acid sequence: CASRGDRAEGYTF.

This clone was recorded once. V gene TRBV5-1 combines with J gene TRBJ2-5; 7 positions agree with TRBD2. Looked up from germline, CDR1 is SGHRS and CDR2 is YFSETQ. The V segment lost 0 bases and the J segment 4 bases; nucleotides outside the gene matches: 3. The CDR3 spans 14 residues. CDR3 sequence reads: CASSLARGGETQYF. The CDR3 DNA follows: TGCGCCAGCAGCTTGGCCCGCGGGGGAGAGACCCAGTACTTC.

V usage is TRBV6-6 and J usage is TRBJ1-2; a possible D gene is TRBD1 (5 bases). The V gene lost 7 bases and the J gene lost 3 bases, with 12 bases spanning the gap. Germline assignment: CDR1 MNHNY and CDR2 SVGAGI (reference sequence). This CDR3 has 13 amino acids. This CDR3 reads CASTPTAYYGYTF. The CDR3 nucleotides read TGTGCCAGCACCCCGACAGCATACTATGGCTACACCTTC.

The count of this clone is one. The chain uses TRBV11-1 and TRBJ1-4; no reliable D call. CDR1 SGHAT and CDR2 FQDESV come from the germline V gene (reference sequence). The CDR3 loop spans 13 amino acids. Trimming left V 1 base short and J 7 bases short, with 7 bases between. CDR3 sequence (DNA): TGTGCCAGCAGCTTAGGTCCAAGTGAAAAACTGTTTTTT. Translated, it gives CASSLGPSEKLFF.

The V call is TRBV30, the J call TRBJ1-5, with a weak D call TRBD1 (6 bases). V gave up 2 bases and J gave up 6 bases, with 11 bases separating them. Germline lookup yields CDR1 GTSNPN and CDR2 SVGIG (reference sequence). The CDR3 has 13 amino acids. The CDR3 is CAWSLTGTQPQHF. CDR3 bases: TGTGCCTGGAGTTTGACAGGAACTCAGCCCCAGCATTTT.

The J gene is TRBJ1-6, the V gene TRBV5-6; 7 bases align to TRBD1. The V and J ends lost 0 bases and 7 bases, in that order; junction bases with no gene match: 7. Germline CDR1 is SGHDT and CDR2 is YYEEEE. The CDR3 is 16 amino acids. CDR3 sequence (DNA): TGTGCCAGCAGCTTGGACGAGGGACAGATAAATTCACCCCTCCACTTT. Protein: CASSLDEGQINSPLHF.

V usage is TRBV28 and J usage is TRBJ2-3, with 9 bases lining up with TRBD1. Germline trimming cut 4 bases from V and 1 base from J; bases unmatched to any gene: 3. Germline values: CDR1 MDHEN, CDR2 SYDVKM. The CDR3 is made up of 15 amino acids. The CDR3 region is CASSSRDRGTDTQYF. CDR3 in DNA: TGTGCCAGCAGTTCCCGGGACAGGGGCACAGATACGCAGTATTTT.

CDR3 protein: CASSLPGLAGLMQYF. In DNA form, the CDR3 reads TGTGCCAGCAGCTTACCCGGACTAGCGGGGCTGATGCAGTATTTT. V usage is TRBV7-8 and J usage is TRBJ2-3, with 12 bases identical to TRBD2. After removal of 2 bases from V and 11 bases from J, the junction contained 8 bases not matched to a gene. Germline V gene sequence: CDR1 SGHVS, CDR2 FQNEAQ. This CDR3 comprises 15 residues.

This clone has only one observation. The chain has TRBV30 and TRBJ1-5, with unresolved D. Germline CDR1 GTSNPN, CDR2 SVGIG (reference sequence). The CDR3 has 15 residues. V was trimmed by 4 bases and J by 5 bases, leaving 18 bases between them. CDR3 DNA: TGTGCCTGGACCCCAACTGGGGAGAGGTATCAGCCCCAGCATTTT. It translates to CAWTPTGERYQPQHF.

V gene TRBV18 combines with J gene TRBJ2-7, with 7 positions matching TRBD1. Trimming took 3 bases from V and 0 from J; bases not matched to a gene: 5. The CDR3 consists of 15 residues. In germline, CDR1 is KGHSH, CDR2 LQKENI. As DNA, the CDR3 is TGTGCCAGCTCACCTGGGACAGCCGCCTCCTACGAGCAGTACTTC. Protein: CASSPGTAASYEQYF.

The gene calls are TRBV6-1 and TRBJ1-2; D uncertain. Trimming took 4 bases from V and 1 from J, leaving 16 bases between them. The germline V gene encodes CDR1 MNHNS and CDR2 SASEGT. This CDR3 is 16 amino acids long. This CDR3 reads CASSGRAAPFNYGYTF. CDR3 sequence (DNA): TGTGCCAGCAGTGGGAGGGCAGCTCCCTTTAACTATGGCTACACCTTC.

This clone was detected only a few times. DNA for the CDR3: TGTGCCAGCAGCGCACAAGGGGCCCATTTCTTGGGGAGCTATGGCTACACCTTC. This translates into CASSAQGAHFLGSYGYTF. The rearrangement links TRBV5-6 to TRBJ1-2, with a possible D match to TRBD1 (5 bases). With 4 bases removed from V and 4 bases from J, the gap between germline ends came to 26 bases. The V gene's germline CDR1 is SGHDT and CDR2 YYEEEE. The CDR3 runs 18 residues.

This chain links TRBV7-2 with TRBJ2-5, with 8 bases aligning to TRBD1. Trimming at V came to 4 bases and at J to 5 bases, leaving 6 bases not matched to a gene. This CDR3 has 14 amino acids. Germline values: CDR1 SGHTA, CDR2 FQGNSA. In nucleotides, the CDR3 is TGTGCCAGCAGCTGGACAGGGATCGGGGAGACCCAGTACTTC. It yields the protein CASSWTGIGETQYF.

This chain connects TRBV6-5 to TRBJ1-2; TRBD1 might be the D (5 bases). The V gene's germline CDR1 is MNHEY and CDR2 SVGAGI. Trimming pared 0 bases from V and 12 bases from J, leaving 14 bases between. The CDR3 runs to 13 residues. This CDR3 is CASSYSTDIRHTF. CDR3 DNA: TGTGCCAGCAGTTACTCGACGGACATAAGGCACACCTTC.

This sequence joins TRBV19 and TRBJ2-3; D gene uncertain. The germline V gene has CDR1 LNHDA and CDR2 SQIVND (reference sequence). Trimming removed 0 bases from V and 3 bases from J, with 4 bases in between. This CDR3 is built from 13 residues. The CDR3 protein is CASSIEGTDTQYF. For the CDR3, the DNA is TGTGCCAGTAGTATAGAGGGAACAGATACGCAGTATTTT.

The CDR3: CASSPGQGRLGHYGYTF. For the CDR3, the DNA is TGTGCCAGTAGTCCGGGACAGGGGCGCTTGGGGCACTATGGCTACACCTTC. The V call is TRBV19, the J call TRBJ1-2; 10 bases fit TRBD1. In germline, CDR1 is LNHDA, CDR2 SQIVND (reference sequence). With V trimmed by 5 bases and J by 3 bases, 12 bases remained unmatched. The CDR3 contains 17 residues.

This clone was seen more than once but under ten times. V gene TRBV5-1 combines with J gene TRBJ2-1, with 7 bases fitting TRBD1. From germline, CDR1 is SGHRS and CDR2 YFSETQ. V lost 4 bases and J lost 9; bases outside the gene matches: 4. The CDR3 is 12 residues long. The CDR3 sequence: CASSPGQVEQFF. CDR3 sequence (DNA): TGCGCCAGCAGCCCCGGACAGGTTGAGCAGTTCTTC.

This clone was counted once. This sequence joins TRBV28 and TRBJ2-7; 10 bases match TRBD1. After removal of 5 bases from V and 4 bases from J, the junction contained 11 bases not matched to a gene. Germline CDR1 MDHEN, CDR2 SYDVKM. This CDR3 comprises 16 residues. The CDR3 is CASSTFGTGVQYEQYF. The CDR3 region has the DNA TGTGCCAGCAGTACTTTCGGGACAGGGGTACAGTACGAGCAGTACTTC.

CDR3: CASTQGWTSGEQYF. CDR3 coding DNA: TGTGCCAGCACCCAAGGGTGGACTAGCGGCGAGCAGTACTTC. This chain connects TRBV2 to TRBJ2-7, with 10 nucleotides matching TRBD2. The ends lost 7 bases at V and 6 bases at J; junction bases unmatched: 9. The CDR3 loop spans 14 amino acids. CDR1 and CDR2 from the germline V gene are SNHLY and FYNNEI.